The 32 T cell receptor beta chains given below trace back to one sample, sequenced in a study of early T cells in non-severe SARS-CoV-2 infection. TCRdb independently ran MiXCR on the 5' RACE reads; one entry per CDR3 protein. The sample includes tens of thousands of distinct CDR3 sequences, 9.5% to 15% of them seen just once. The sample comprised whole blood. The receptors derive from an adult who was a healthcare worker with PCR-confirmed SARS-CoV-2 infection or an uninfected control (not recorded which).

This clonotype was recorded at least ten times. The CDR3 sequence: CSARGGQINEQFF. DNA for the CDR3: TGCAGTGCTAGAGGGGGACAGATCAATGAGCAGTTCTTC. The chain recombines TRBV20-1 with TRBJ2-1, with 7 bases aligning to TRBD1. J was trimmed by 6 bases and V by 1 base; bases with no gene match: 3. Per germline, CDR1 DFQATT and CDR2 SNEGSKA (reference sequence). The CDR3 totals 13 residues.

The chain is built from TRBV7-2 and TRBJ2-5; no clear D. This CDR3 has 13 amino acids. V was clipped by 0 bases and J by 4 bases, with 6 bases between them. Germline CDR1 is SGHTA and CDR2 is FQGNSA. CDR3 in amino acids: CASSLAARETQYF. The CDR3 DNA reads as TGTGCCAGCAGCTTAGCAGCTAGAGAGACCCAGTACTTC.

This clonotype was seen repeatedly, ten times or more. V is TRBV6-1 and J is TRBJ2-3, with D uncertain. The germline V gene encodes CDR1 MNHNS and CDR2 SASEGT. V shed 1 base and J shed 0 bases, with 5 bases lying between them. The CDR3 is 14 amino acids. CDR3 DNA: TGTGCCAGCAGTGAAGGCTTTAGCACAGATACGCAGTATTTT. This sequence encodes CASSEGFSTDTQYF.

The J gene is TRBJ2-1, the V gene TRBV19, with a weak D call TRBD2 (6 bases). V lost 5 bases and J 2 bases, leaving 10 bases between the germline ends. This CDR3 comprises 14 residues. Germline V gene sequence: CDR1 LNHDA, CDR2 SQIVND (reference sequence). CDR3 sequence (DNA): TGTGCCAGTAGTTTTAGCGGACCCTACAATGAGCAGTTCTTC. Residues: CASSFSGPYNEQFF.

The chain carries TRBV7-3 and TRBJ1-5; D not certain. This CDR3 is 14 amino acids long. V was pared by 4 bases and J by 5 bases, with 12 bases between. Germline values: CDR1 SGHTA, CDR2 FQGTGA. The CDR3 here is CASSSPWPDQPQHF. As DNA, the CDR3 is TGTGCCAGCAGCTCGCCTTGGCCGGATCAGCCCCAGCATTTT.

This rearrangement joins TRBV2 to TRBJ2-5, with TRBD1 identical over 7 bases. V shed 4 bases, J shed 1 base, and the junction held 3 bases outside the gene matches. The CDR3 covers 14 residues. Germline loops: CDR1 SNHLY, CDR2 FYNNEI. CDR3 loop: CASSVSGGQETQYF. The CDR3 DNA sequence: TGTGCCAGCAGTGTATCAGGGGGCCAAGAGACCCAGTACTTC.

This clonotype showed up many times. The chain carries TRBV29-1 and TRBJ2-1, with D possibly being TRBD2 (5 bases). This CDR3 has 13 residues. V lost 4 bases, J lost 5 bases, and 12 bases lay in between. The germline CDR1 and CDR2 sequences are SQVTM and ANQGSEA. CDR3 DNA sequence: TGCAGCGTTGGCAGGCAACTAGACAATGAGCAGTTCTTC. This gives the protein CSVGRQLDNEQFF.

This clonotype appeared a single time. One base away lies a much larger clone, so this may be a sequencing read error. The V and J genes are TRBV18 and TRBJ2-3; weak D call: TRBD1 (5 bases). CDR3 length: 18 residues. V was pared by 2 bases and J by 0 bases, with 18 bases between. In germline, CDR1 is KGHSH, CDR2 LQKENI. The CDR3 protein is CASSPIAGLASSTDTQYF. DNA of the CDR3: TGTGCCAGCTCACCAATCGCAGGGCTCGCTTCTAGCACAGATACGCAGTATTTT.

This clonotype was detected ten times or more. J is TRBJ2-3 and V is TRBV5-1, with 8 bases identical to TRBD2. The ends lost 1 base at V and 2 bases at J; junction bases unmatched: 3. CDR3 length: 15 amino acids. CDR1 SGHRS and CDR2 YFSETQ come from the germline V gene. CDR3 loop: CASSLKLAATDTQYF. In DNA, the CDR3 is TGCGCCAGCAGCTTGAAACTAGCGGCCACAGATACGCAGTATTTT.

The chain recombines TRBV21-1 with TRBJ2-6; the table's D gene call, TRBD1, was not cross checked with the DNA. TRBV21-1 is a listed pseudogene. This CDR3 is 19 amino acids long. CDR3 in DNA: TGTGCCAGCAGCAAATTCTCGGGCGAAGGATTCTCTGGGGCCAACGTCCTGACTTTC. Residues: CASSKFSGEGFSGANVLTF.

The rearrangement links TRBV3-1 to TRBJ2-7; 10 bases agree with TRBD2. The J segment lost 2 bases and the V segment lost 1 base, leaving 8 bases of the junction unmatched. Germline values: CDR1 LGHDT, CDR2 YNNKEL (reference sequence). CDR3 length: 17 residues. CDR3 residues: CASSQVTSSGSPYEQYF. In nucleotides, the CDR3 is TGTGCCAGCAGCCAAGTGACCTCTAGCGGGAGCCCCTACGAGCAGTACTTC.

This clonotype came up a few times. Sequence at one end of the junction differs from germline and may be a read error. V usage is TRBV28 and J usage is TRBJ1-5, with D possibly TRBD1 on 6 matching bases. The CDR3 is 16 residues long. Germline-derived CDR1 and CDR2 are MDHEN and SYDVKM. CDR3 loop: CVSSLPRTVYNQPQHF. CDR3 coding DNA: TGTGTCAGCAGTTTACCTCGGACAGTGTACAATCAGCCCCAGCATTTT.

The rearrangement joins TRBV5-5 to TRBJ1-4, with 8 bases aligning to TRBD1. This CDR3 contains 15 residues. CDR1 and CDR2 (germline): SGHKS, YYEKEE (reference sequence). The ends lost 4 bases at V and 3 bases at J; junction bases unmatched: 5. The CDR3 sequence is CASSPRTGPNEKLFF. The CDR3 DNA reads TGTGCCAGCAGCCCAAGGACAGGGCCTAATGAAAAACTGTTTTTT.

This chain connects TRBV6-5 to TRBJ2-5; D remains unclear. The CDR3 runs to 13 residues. Germline V CDR1 and CDR2: MNHEY, SVGAGI. The V gene lost 5 bases and the J gene lost 2 bases, with 9 bases spanning the gap. CDR3: CASSSHGQETQYF. CDR3 coding DNA: TGTGCCAGCAGTAGCCACGGACAAGAGACCCAGTACTTC.

This clonotype has ten or more counts. V gene TRBV5-6 combines with J gene TRBJ2-1, with TRBD2 matching over 12 bases. Germline-derived CDR1 and CDR2 are SGHDT and YYEEEE. This CDR3 spans 17 amino acids. The V segment lost 2 bases and the J segment 2 bases; nucleotides outside the gene matches: 5. The CDR3 sequence is CASSFLAGGYTYNEQFF. CDR3 DNA sequence: TGTGCCAGCAGCTTCCTAGCGGGAGGGTATACCTACAATGAGCAGTTCTTC.

The chain joins TRBV7-2 to TRBJ2-7; D possibly matches TRBD1 or TRBD2 (7 bases each). The CDR3 totals 15 residues. Between the trimmed V and J ends, which lost 2 bases and 5 bases, there was a span of 16 bases. From germline, CDR1 is SGHTA and CDR2 FQGNSA. The CDR3 coding sequence is TGTGCCAGCAGCTTAACCGCAGGGGGAGGGGACGAGCAGTACTTC. It is translated as CASSLTAGGGDEQYF.

This rearrangement joins TRBV9 to TRBJ2-7; D is ambiguous. The germline V gene has CDR1 SGDLS and CDR2 YYNGEE. The CDR3 runs 13 residues. Trimming removed 1 base at V and 6 bases at J, with 11 bases between. CDR3 amino acids: CASSVHLGSEQYF. The CDR3 bases are TGTGCCAGCAGCGTACATCTTGGTTCCGAGCAGTACTTC.

At least ten counts were recorded for this clonotype. The chain carries TRBV11-3 and TRBJ2-7; TRBD1 or TRBD2 may be the D gene (6 bases each). The CDR3 sequence is 14 residues long. Germline V gene sequence: CDR1 SGHNT, CDR2 YENEEA. Trimming removed 6 bases at V and 0 bases at J, with 12 bases between. DNA for the CDR3: TGTGCCAGCAGTCTAGGGGGGTACTCCTACGAGCAGTACTTC. As protein: CASSLGGYSYEQYF.

This clonotype has a count of ten or more. The chain joins TRBV11-2 to TRBJ1-4; the match to TRBD1 covers 9 bases. J lost 10 bases, V lost 8 bases, and 11 bases had no gene match. Germline CDR1 is SGHAT and CDR2 is FQNNGV. This CDR3 is built from 14 residues. The CDR3 DNA sequence: TGTGCCAGCTCCCCGGGACAGGGCTCACGAAAACTGTTTTTT. Translated, it gives CASSPGQGSRKLFF.

This clonotype was found a few times. The rearrangement uses TRBV6-5 and TRBJ2-5, with 10 nucleotides matching TRBD1. Germline CDR1 is MNHEY and CDR2 is SVGAGI. The length of the CDR3 is 15 residues. V shed 4 bases, J shed 6 bases, and the junction held 8 bases outside the gene matches. CDR3 in DNA: TGTGCCAGCAGTTCCCCGGGACAGGGGAAGAAGACCCAGTACTTC. Translated, it gives CASSSPGQGKKTQYF.

The chain joins TRBV5-4 to TRBJ2-5; 10 nucleotides line up with TRBD2. Germline V gene lookup returns CDR1 SGHNT and CDR2 YYREEE (reference sequence). The V segment lost 6 bases and the J segment 4 bases; nucleotides outside the gene matches: 6. CDR3 size: 14 residues. The CDR3 is CASKSGGAGETQYF. In nucleotides, the CDR3 is TGTGCCAGCAAAAGCGGGGGGGCTGGAGAGACCCAGTACTTC.

This clonotype was picked up many times. The chain is built from TRBV11-2 and TRBJ2-5, with 7 bases lining up with TRBD2. Germline V gives CDR1 SGHAT, CDR2 FQNNGV. V lost 3 bases and J lost 1; bases outside the gene matches: 17. The CDR3 is 19 amino acids. DNA for the CDR3: TGTGCCAGCAGCTTGAAGGATAAGGGTCTGAGCGGGGTCCAAGAGACCCAGTACTTC. Its protein product is CASSLKDKGLSGVQETQYF.

This clonotype has more than one count but fewer than ten. The rearrangement links TRBV20-1 to TRBJ2-3, with D tentatively TRBD2 (6 bases). The CDR3 is made up of 15 amino acids. Deletions cut 4 bases from V and 0 bases from J, with 14 bases between. Per germline, CDR1 DFQATT and CDR2 SNEGSKA (reference sequence). In nucleotides, the CDR3 is TGCAGTGCTACAAAGCGGGCGTCTAGCACAGATACGCAGTATTTT. Translation: CSATKRASSTDTQYF.

This clonotype was seen many times. This CDR3 reads CASSEGFSYEQYF. The CDR3 bases are TGTGCCAGTAGTGAGGGGTTCTCCTACGAGCAGTACTTC. The chain employs TRBV19 and TRBJ2-7, with D possibly being TRBD1 or TRBD2 (5 bases each). CDR1 LNHDA and CDR2 SQIVND come from the germline V gene (reference sequence). Trimming stripped 5 bases from V and 0 bases from J, with 8 bases between. The CDR3 spans 13 residues.

This chain links TRBV11-3 with TRBJ2-3, with TRBD2 identical over 11 bases. The CDR3 is 17 amino acids. In germline, CDR1 is SGHNT, CDR2 YENEEA. With V trimmed by 1 base and J by 3 bases, 6 bases remained unmatched. CDR3 sequence: CASSLVGVAGGTDTQYF. In DNA, the CDR3 is TGTGCCAGCAGCTTAGTCGGTGTAGCGGGAGGGACAGATACGCAGTATTTT.

This clonotype was seen many times. The genes are TRBV2 and TRBJ2-2; 7 positions agree with TRBD1. Germline V gives CDR1 SNHLY, CDR2 FYNNEI. V lost 9 bases to trimming and J lost 5 bases; unmatched junction nucleotides: 15. The CDR3 length is 16 residues. The CDR3 reads CASTPTGPRGTGELFF. CDR3 coding DNA: TGTGCCAGTACCCCGACAGGGCCCAGGGGGACCGGGGAGCTGTTTTTT.

This clonotype was detected only once. The chain has TRBV11-2 and TRBJ1-2; 9 bases are shared with TRBD1. The CDR3 has 14 residues. Germline V gene data show CDR1 as SGHAT and CDR2 as FQNNGV. V was clipped by 7 bases and J by 6 bases; unmatched bases: 9. In nucleotides, the CDR3 is TGTGCCAGCACTCCTACGGGACAGGGCCATGGCTACACCTTC. This translates into CASTPTGQGHGYTF.

This clonotype appeared many times. The V and J genes are TRBV5-5 and TRBJ1-1; 9 bases are shared with TRBD1. The length of the CDR3 is 14 residues. With V trimmed by 2 bases and J by 13 bases, 12 bases remained unmatched. Germline lookup yields CDR1 SGHKS and CDR2 YYEKEE (reference sequence). The CDR3 reads CASSFGTGQLKLFF. The CDR3 DNA follows: TGTGCCAGCAGCTTCGGGACAGGGCAACTGAAGCTTTTCTTT.

A few counts support this clonotype. This chain uses TRBV18 with TRBJ1-4, with D maybe TRBD1 (6 bases). CDR1 is KGHSH and CDR2 is LQKENI in the germline V gene. Trimming removed 1 base from V and 2 bases from J, with 26 bases in between. The length of the CDR3 is 21 residues. CDR3 DNA: TGTGCCAGCTCACCACTGGACAGTCTAAGTGGGCGGGTCTCGACTAATGAAAAACTGTTTTTT. The encoded protein is CASSPLDSLSGRVSTNEKLFF. Full variable domain (outside the CDR3, taken from reference TRBV18 and TRBJ1-4): NAGVMQNPRHLVRRRGQEARLRCSPMKGHSHVYWYRQLPEEGLKFMVYLQKENIIDESGMPKERFSAEFPKEGPSILRIQQVVRGDSAAYFCASSPLDSLSGRVSTNEKLFFGSGTQLSVL.

This clonotype was recorded a few times. This chain links TRBV12-3 or TRBV12-4 with TRBJ2-7; D perhaps matches TRBD1 (5 bases). This CDR3 is 12 amino acids long. V lost 3 bases and J 6 bases, leaving 9 bases between the germline ends. CDR3 sequence: CASSLWGSEQYF. In DNA form, the CDR3 reads TGTGCCAGCAGTTTGTGGGGCTCCGAGCAGTACTTC.

This chain joins TRBV6-4 and TRBJ2-1; TRBD2 aligns across 9 bases. The germline V gene has CDR1 MRHNA and CDR2 SNTAGT. V shed 5 bases, J shed 6 bases, and the junction held 14 bases outside the gene matches. The CDR3 extends over 17 amino acids. This CDR3 reads CASSPELRLAGSNEQFF. The CDR3 coding sequence is TGTGCCAGCAGTCCTGAGCTTCGGCTAGCGGGAAGCAATGAGCAGTTCTTC.

The V and J genes are TRBV7-9 and TRBJ2-1; D is perhaps TRBD2 (6 bases). In germline, CDR1 is SEHNR, CDR2 FQNEAQ (reference sequence). V shed 10 bases and J shed 6 bases, with 22 bases lying between them. The CDR3 totals 15 residues. In DNA, the CDR3 is TGTGCCACCTTACCCACTAGCCGCACGGTCAATGAGCAGTTCTTC. It encodes CATLPTSRTVNEQFF.